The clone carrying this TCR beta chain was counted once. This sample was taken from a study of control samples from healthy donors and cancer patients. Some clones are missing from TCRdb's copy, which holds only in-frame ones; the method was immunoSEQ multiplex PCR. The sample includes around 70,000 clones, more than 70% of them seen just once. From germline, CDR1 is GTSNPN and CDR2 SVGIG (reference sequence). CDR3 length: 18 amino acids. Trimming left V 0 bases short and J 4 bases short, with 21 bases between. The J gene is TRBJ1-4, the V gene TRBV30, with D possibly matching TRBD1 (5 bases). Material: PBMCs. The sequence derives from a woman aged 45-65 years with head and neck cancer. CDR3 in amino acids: CAWSVRDAGTDVNEKLFF. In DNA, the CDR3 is TGTGCCTGGAGTGTACGGGACGCGGGAACGGACGTTAATGAAAAACTGTTTTTT.